These T cell receptor beta chains were read from a single sample in a study of cytomegalovirus exposure and HLA in healthy donors. Sequenced by immunoSEQ multiplex PCR; TCRdb stores in-frame clones only, minus some. This sample has around 130,000 clones, with approximately 67% found just once. The sequenced sample consisted of PBMCs. The receptors stem from a man in his late teens or twenties in good health and CMV-seronegative. CDR3s include the opening cysteine and the closing phenylalanine or tryptophan. D genes are given only for firm matches. The size entry is marked missing in some rows and otherwise reads once, few, many or a size class.

>TRBJ2-5|-|few|TRBV4-2
CASSRPGLYETQYF
TGTGCCAGCAGCCGACCGGGACTGTATGAGACCCAGTACTTC
>TRBJ1-1|-|-|TRBV28
CASSLPAAEAFF
TGTGCCAGCAGTTTACCGGCGGCTGAAGCTTTCTTT
>TRBJ2-1|TRBD2|-|TRBV13
CASSPRASGVYNEQFF
TGTGCCAGCAGCCCCCGAGCTAGCGGGGTCTACAATGAGCAGTTCTTC
>TRBJ2-7|-|-|TRBV2
CASSAGSATYEQYF
TGTGCCAGCAGTGCCGGCAGCGCAACCTACGAGCAGTACTTC
>TRBJ2-5|TRBD2|-|TRBV7-3
CASSRWRGETQYF
TGTGCCAGCAGCCGCTGGCGGGGGGAGACCCAGTACTTC
>TRBJ2-7|-|-|TRBV27
CASSSLSGLGVGEQYF
TGTGCCAGCAGTTCCCTAAGCGGACTCGGTGTGGGCGAGCAGTACTTC
>TRBJ2-5|-|-|TRBV12-5
CASGLVLGVTQETQYF
TGTGCTAGTGGTTTGGTTCTAGGGGTTACACAAGAGACCCAGTACTTC
>TRBJ2-7|-|-|TRBV19
CASRHLPGDRGEQYF
TGTGCCAGTAGACATCTGCCAGGGGACCGGGGCGAGCAGTACTTC
>TRBJ1-1|-|-|TRBV18
CASSPSSGEAFF
TGTGCCAGCTCACCTTCTTCGGGGGAAGCTTTCTTT
>TRBJ1-3|-|few|TRBV5-5
CASSRAGSSGNTIYF
TGTGCCAGCAGCCGGGCGGGGTCCTCTGGAAACACCATATATTTT
>TRBJ2-5|TRBD1|-|TRBV30
CAWSPGTGDQTQYF
TGTGCCTGGAGTCCCGGGACAGGGGACCAGACCCAGTACTTC
>TRBJ1-1|-|-|TRBV9
CASSVQGQNTEAFF
TGTGCCAGCAGCGTTCAGGGCCAGAACACTGAAGCTTTCTTT
>TRBJ2-3|TRBD2|-|TRBV9
CASSVASGPTDTQYF
TGTGCCAGCAGCGTTGCTAGCGGCCCCACAGATACGCAGTATTTT
>TRBJ2-3|TRBD2|-|TRBV7-8
CASSLRPGLGADTQYF
TGTGCCAGCAGCCTACGCCCGGGACTAGGAGCAGATACGCAGTATTTT
>TRBJ2-1|TRBD1|once|TRBV5-6
CASSLFGQGAYNEQFF
TGTGCCAGCAGCTTGTTTGGACAGGGGGCCTACAATGAGCAGTTCTTC
>TRBJ2-1|TRBD2|-|TRBV9
CASSAAAGGARPYNEQFF
TGTGCCAGCAGCGCCGCGGCGGGAGGGGCCCGACCTTACAATGAGCAGTTCTTC
>TRBJ1-2|-|-|TRBV7-9
CASSYSYGYTF
TGTGCCAGCAGCTACAGCTATGGCTACACCTTC
>TRBJ2-5|TRBD2|-|TRBV30
CASQGSTGGRETQYF
TGTGCCTCCCAAGGAAGTACGGGGGGGCGAGAGACCCAGTACTTC
>TRBJ2-5|TRBD2|-|TRBV7-2
CASSFTSGRAGETQYF
TGTGCCAGCAGCTTCACTAGCGGGAGGGCCGGAGAGACCCAGTACTTC
>TRBJ2-1|TRBD2|-|TRBV10-3
CAISRKGRDNEQFF
TGTGCCATCAGTAGGAAGGGGAGGGACAATGAGCAGTTCTTC
>TRBJ1-5|-|-|TRBV28
CASSHLGGAGNQPQHF
TGTGCCAGCAGCCACCTGGGGGGGGCGGGCAATCAGCCCCAGCATTTT
>TRBJ1-5|-|once|TRBV6-1
CSSSPQDSYNQPQHF
TGTTCCAGCAGTCCACAGGACAGTTACAATCAGCCCCAGCATTTT
>TRBJ2-2|-|-|TRBV30
CAWSRTGELFF
TGTGCCTGGAGTCGCACCGGGGAGCTGTTTTTT
>TRBJ1-5|TRBD1|-|TRBV27
CASSPDRLGGNQPQHF
TGTGCCAGCAGTCCGGACAGGCTCGGGGGCAATCAGCCCCAGCATTTT
>TRBJ2-7|TRBD2|-|TRBV7-8
CASSLLAGAYEQYF
TGTGCCAGCAGCTTACTAGCGGGTGCCTACGAGCAGTACTTC
>TRBJ1-1|-|-|TRBV5-1
CASSLAGVDTEAFF
TGCGCCAGCAGCTTGGCCGGAGTGGACACTGAAGCTTTCTTT
>TRBJ1-1|-|few|TRBV6-6
CASTRDILITEAFF
TGTGCCAGCACAAGAGACATTTTGATCACTGAAGCTTTCTTT
>TRBJ2-1|-|-|TRBV10-3
CAISESTPQFF
TGTGCCATCAGTGAGTCGACACCGCAGTTCTTC
>TRBJ2-7|TRBD1|-|TRBV5-1
CASSGPGQGAYEQYF
TGCGCCAGCAGCGGTCCGGGACAGGGGGCCTACGAGCAGTACTTC
>TRBJ2-3|TRBD2|few|TRBV7-6
CASSSTGLAGTADTQYF
TGTGCCAGCAGCTCGACTGGACTAGCGGGAACAGCAGATACGCAGTATTTT
>TRBJ2-1|-|-|TRBV10-3
CAIRDTGIHEQFF
TGTGCCATCAGGGACACAGGGATCCATGAGCAGTTCTTC
>TRBJ1-2|-|-|TRBV28
CASSLPGPGYTF
TGTGCCAGCAGTTTACCAGGGCCCGGCTACACCTTC
>TRBJ2-7|-|few|TRBV7-9
CASSPGHGRTYEQYF
TGTGCCAGCAGCCCCGGTCATGGGAGGACCTACGAGCAGTACTTC
>TRBJ2-2|TRBD1|-|TRBV7-2
CASSLVPGQQFANTGELFF
TGTGCCAGCAGCTTAGTGCCGGGACAGCAATTCGCGAACACCGGGGAGCTGTTTTTT
>TRBJ2-7|-|-|TRBV9
CASSRLPGGVYEQYF
TGTGCCAGCAGCCGCCTGCCGGGCGGGGTATACGAGCAGTACTTC
>TRBJ2-7|-|-|TRBV28
CASSLFGTKQYF
TGTGCCAGCAGTTTATTCGGGACAAAGCAGTACTTC
>TRBJ2-7|TRBD2|-|TRBV6-1
CASTLERGRSYEQYF
TGTGCCAGCACGCTGGAGCGGGGCAGGAGCTACGAGCAGTACTTC
>TRBJ1-1|TRBD1|-|TRBV28
CASSLRDRRWNTEAFF
TGTGCCAGCAGTCTCCGGGACAGGAGGTGGAACACTGAAGCTTTCTTT
>TRBJ1-1|-|-|TRBV19
CASSMRGRNTEAFF
TGTGCCAGTAGTATGAGGGGGAGAAACACTGAAGCTTTCTTT
>TRBJ2-7|-|-|TRBV9
CASSVDGTTTYEQYF
TGTGCCAGCAGCGTAGATGGGACAACCACCTACGAGCAGTACTTC
>TRBJ2-3|TRBD2|-|TRBV6-1
CASSEPPGAGGNTDTQYF
TGTGCCAGCAGTGAACCCCCCGGGGCGGGAGGGAACACAGATACGCAGTATTTT
>TRBJ1-2|-|-|TRBV6-5
CASSYSRYPTRYGYTF
TGTGCCAGCAGTTACTCGAGGTATCCAACGCGCTATGGCTACACCTTC
>TRBJ2-7|-|few|TRBV10-2
CASGWAISSYEQYF
TGCGCCAGCGGGTGGGCCATAAGCTCCTACGAGCAGTACTTC
>TRBJ2-7|TRBD1|few|TRBV28
CASSRGGSSSYEQYF
TGTGCCAGCAGCAGAGGGGGCTCCTCCTCCTACGAGCAGTACTTC
>TRBJ2-3|TRBD2|-|TRBV7-9
CSSPSGASGSTDTQYF
TGTTCCAGCCCAAGCGGGGCTAGCGGTAGCACAGATACGCAGTATTTT
>TRBJ2-7|-|many|TRBV7-6
CASSLEAQGSYEQYF
TGTGCCAGCAGCTTAGAAGCCCAGGGCTCCTACGAGCAGTACTTC
>TRBJ1-5|TRBD1|few|TRBV7-9
CASSPDRGQDRNQPQHF
TGTGCCAGCAGCCCCGACAGGGGGCAGGATCGCAATCAGCCCCAGCATTTT
>TRBJ1-2|-|few|TRBV6-6
CASRGAVYGYTF
TGTGCCAGTCGGGGGGCGGTCTATGGCTACACCTTC
>TRBJ1-2|-|-|TRBV9
CASSLNSMGRLHSNYGYTF
TGTGCCAGCAGTCTGAACTCGATGGGAAGACTACATTCTAACTATGGCTACACCTTC
>TRBJ1-2|TRBD1|-|TRBV29-1
CSVVLQGAGYGYTF
TGCAGCGTAGTCCTACAGGGGGCTGGGTATGGCTACACCTTC
>TRBJ2-7|-|few|TRBV6-5
CASRTLGGYEQYF
TGTGCCAGCAGGACATTGGGGGGCTACGAGCAGTACTTC
>TRBJ2-2|TRBD2|-|TRBV5-1
CASRLGLAVTLLNTGELFF
TGCGCCAGCAGGCTGGGACTAGCGGTCACCTTGTTGAACACCGGGGAGCTGTTTTTT
>TRBJ1-6|TRBD1|-|TRBV27
CASSTGGLNSPLHF
TGTGCCAGCAGTACAGGGGGACTTAATTCACCCCTCCACTTT
>TRBJ1-2|-|-|TRBV27
CASSLSIGSSTYGYTF
TGTGCCAGCAGTTTATCGATTGGGAGTAGCACCTATGGCTACACCTTC
>TRBJ1-1|-|-|TRBV19
CASSTPIGVRTEAFF
TGTGCCAGTAGTACCCCCATAGGGGTAAGAACTGAAGCTTTCTTT